These T cell receptor beta chains were read from a single sample in a study of patients and donors after allogeneic stem cell transplantation. TCRdb reprocessed the RT-PCR reads with MiXCR, giving one entry per CDR3 protein. Of about 150,000 distinct CDR3 sequences in the sample, about 36% are singletons; the top ten hold about 50%. Specimen: blood, either unsorted or a sorted T cell fraction (not recorded which). The receptors here all came from a human donor who was either an allogeneic HSCT recipient or a stem cell or donor lymphocyte infusion donor (not recorded which). It is not recorded whose cells these are; they may come from a transplant donor. CDR3s include the opening cysteine and the closing phenylalanine or tryptophan. The D gene is left open where the match is weak.

J | V | D | CDR3
TRBJ2-3 | TRBV10-3 | TRBD2 | CAIYPGGGSTDTQYF
TRBJ1-2 | TRBV6-2/TRBV6-3 | - | CASSEGVGYGYTF
TRBJ1-1 | TRBV5-1 | - | CASSLEAVDTEAFF
TRBJ2-5 | TRBV9 | TRBD1 | CASSVEPLDRTETQYF
TRBJ1-2 | TRBV20-1 | - | CSAASGSTHYGYTF
TRBJ2-1 | TRBV12-3/TRBV12-4 | TRBD2 | CASTGLAGSFPYNEQFF
TRBJ2-7 | TRBV9 | TRBD2 | CASSGFGTSANEQYF
TRBJ2-1 | TRBV4-2 | - | CASSLWRQDYNEQFF
TRBJ2-7 | TRBV9 | - | CASSEYTGREQYF
TRBJ2-2 | TRBV9 | - | CASSVDGGTNTGELFF
TRBJ1-6 | TRBV4-1 | - | CASRPQVVVENSPLHF
TRBJ1-6 | TRBV7-9 | - | CASSGRGIYNSPLHF
TRBJ1-1 | TRBV5-1 | - | CASSLDAGAAEAFF
TRBJ1-6 | TRBV6-1 | - | CASSEIPQGISSPLHF
TRBJ2-2 | TRBV28 | - | CASRRGTGELFF
TRBJ1-2 | TRBV4-2 | - | CASSQEQVEGGYTF
TRBJ1-2 | TRBV10-3 | - | CAIAGRGYPNYGYTF
TRBJ1-2 | TRBV12-3/TRBV12-4 | - | CASTTLQRVAAYTF
TRBJ2-1 | TRBV9 | - | CASSVDGESSYNEQFF
TRBJ1-2 | TRBV12-3/TRBV12-4 | TRBD1 | CASGPGQSEYGYTF
TRBJ2-3 | TRBV5-1 | - | CASSLGEGTDTQYF
TRBJ2-1 | TRBV12-3/TRBV12-4 | TRBD2 | CASSLAGFTYNVQFF
TRBJ1-1 | TRBV27 | - | CASSLGGFNTEAFF
TRBJ2-4 | TRBV20-1 | TRBD2 | CSARGQLAGRLMIQYF
TRBJ2-1 | TRBV6-5 | TRBD1 | CASSRGQGVYYNEQFF
TRBJ1-6 | TRBV20-1 | - | CSARRAPWDNSPLHF
TRBJ1-4 | TRBV5-1 | TRBD1 | CASSPGTGRLNEKLFF
TRBJ1-5 | TRBV6-5 | - | CASSYSGTQTNQPQHF
TRBJ2-2 | TRBV20-1 | - | CSARSRLTLNTGELFF
TRBJ1-4 | TRBV29-1 | - | CSVVWDEKLFF
TRBJ1-1 | TRBV7-9 | TRBD1 | CATHGTGGRNTEAFF
TRBJ1-6 | TRBV20-1 | - | CSARSGLRANSPLHF
TRBJ2-2 | TRBV7-3 | - | CASSPRGGPNTGELFF
TRBJ1-1 | TRBV29-1 | - | CSVEVAGGNTEAFF
TRBJ2-4 | TRBV10-3 | - | CAGRTDLAKNIQYF
TRBJ2-5 | TRBV12-3/TRBV12-4 | - | CASSLGTGSGQYF
TRBJ2-5 | TRBV11-2 | - | CASSFRNGETQYF
TRBJ1-5 | TRBV3-1 | - | CASSQDRGQGPWPVPQHF
TRBJ1-1 | TRBV7-3 | - | CASSPNGGHTEAFF
TRBJ1-6 | TRBV20-1 | - | CSAGVELVYNSPLHF